This T cell receptor beta chain was recovered during a study of T cell repertoires in cytomegalovirus infection (dated by TCRdb to 2018 to 2020). Regarding the research as a whole: The peptide stimulations were aimed at well-studied HLA-B-restricted epitopes as well as recently identified HLA-C-restricted CMV epitopes, whose presentation resists viral immunomodulation. Donor HLA type was relevant to the analysis, because carriage of CMV infection together with the matching HLA type was indicated by public TCR beta signatures.

Points the paper makes about the study in general: Cumulative frequency of public TCR beta family members discriminated carriers of CMV infection plus the relevant HLA type in this cohort and an independent roughly 340-donor cohort. The ex vivo response was dominated by HLA-C-restricted CMV-specific TCR beta clonotypes, which also provided the single most frequent clonotype in two of eight donors.

The treatment or condition label for this specimen denotes: in vitro stimulation with specific CMV peptide epitopes to enrich CMV-specific T cells. Sequencing took place on an Illumina HiSeq 1500. TCRdb itself trimmed the public reads at Q25 with fastp, ran MiXCR and retained productive beta chains. Each entry merges the rows of one CDR3 protein and shows their most common DNA and genes. This sample holds fewer than 850,000 distinct CDR3 sequences; 25% to 30% were observed only once. The ten largest clones take up about an eighth of the sample. On this clonotype itself: Its recognized antigen is unknown. One junction end disagrees with the germline gene, perhaps due to a read error.

CDR1 is given as SGHTA and CDR2 as FQGNSA, both from the germline V gene. Reading from cysteine to phenylalanine, the CDR3 counts 13 amino acids. Left in the record is the CDR3 DNA by itself, 39 bases read in frame from the first base. The source material was cultured CD8+ T cells from PBMCs, sampled from culture after CMV antigen stimulation. The V gene is TRBV7-2 and the J gene is TRBJ2-4; 7 bases in between match TRBD1. The TCR comes from a human donor in good health (CMV status not recorded). Some clones in this sample may be carry-over from other donors' samples. The sequence in DNA is TGTGCCAGCAGCTTGGACAGGTTAAACATTCAGTCCTTC. Its translation is CASSLDRLNIQSF.